This T cell receptor beta chain was captured by sequencing in a study of CD8 T cells in ankylosing spondylitis. Study-level findings and limits: Characteristic of ankylosing spondylitis blood, it appeared, was a TCR beta motif comprising about 8 highly homologous variants. Researchers report that disease-linked clones proved CD8+ and relatively rare in peripheral blood. The clones that were linked to disease were reported to be significantly enriched in matched synovial fluid samples from ankylosing spondylitis patients.

Germline lookup yields CDR1 SGHAT and CDR2 FQNNGV. This CDR3 is built from 13 residues. V lost 6 bases and J lost 7, with 12 bases in between. This clonotype has just a few counts. What it recognizes is unknown. 5'-RACE, quantitative and with molecular barcodes, yielded the TCR beta libraries. Each CDR3 protein gets one entry after TCRdb re-called the 5' RACE reads with MiXCR. The sample has hundreds of thousands of distinct CDR3 sequences; around 26% are singletons. This clonotype originated in a male donor with ankylosing spondylitis. Sequencing was done on a sample of blood, either unsorted or a sorted T cell fraction (not recorded which). The rearrangement uses TRBV11-2 and TRBJ2-2, with a weak D call TRBD1 (5 bases). The CDR3 protein is CASSYRLGGELFF. CDR3 DNA sequence: TGTGCCAGCAGTTACAGGCTTGGCGGGGAGCTGTTTTTT.